This record covers a single TCR beta chain. Unmatched junction bases numbered 8, after V lost 5 bases and J lost 5 bases. CDR1 and CDR2 from the germline V gene are SGHAT and FQNNGV. The CDR3 loop spans 15 amino acids. The sample comes from a study of blood T cell repertoires in COVID-19. TCRdb's table, derived via immunoSEQ multiplex PCR, lists solely in-frame clones and lacks some. The profile covers over 85,000 clones, with around 79% appearing a single time and 15% to 20% taken by the ten largest. Source material: peripheral blood. The receptor comes from a woman aged 80 or older with active or convalescent COVID-19. The chain uses TRBV11-2 and TRBJ1-4, with 7 nucleotides matching TRBD1. CDR3 bases: TGTGCCAGCAGCGTCCACCAGGGGGGAAATGAAAAACTGTTTTTT. Translating it yields CASSVHQGGNEKLFF.